This T cell receptor (beta chain) was sequenced during a study of human T cells and chemical hapten exposure. Overall study: Patients received weekly diphenylcyclopropenone doses to the scalp throughout the approximately 24-week study. Study-wide findings and caveats: Unchanged with DPC sensitization were TCRs above 1 in 1000 frequency.

Time point meaning: pre-sensitization, week 0. Treatment here: therapeutic diphenylcyclopropenone sensitization with weekly scalp DPC. Those who donated were patients with alopecia, 18 to 70 years of age, and suitable for DPC. A few counts support this clonotype. The antigen remains undetermined. Each CDR3 protein is one row after TCRdb ran MiXCR on the RACE reads. The sample carries 150,000 to 200,000 distinct CDR3 sequences, 25% to 35% recorded once. This TCR came from a woman in her 30s with alopecia areata. Some clones in this sample may be carry-over from other donors' samples. The material was whole blood, obtained in connection with sensitization to the hapten diphenylcyclopropenone (DPC).

CDR3 protein: CASSQTPGPSYEQYF. DNA for the CDR3: TGTGCCAGCAGTCAGACCCCGGGGCCGAGTTACGAGCAGTACTTC. This chain connects TRBV6-1 to TRBJ2-7; D could derive from TRBD1 or TRBD2 (5 bases each). V dropped 5 bases and J dropped 4 bases, with 18 bases sitting between them. Germline V CDR1 and CDR2: MNHNS, SASEGT. CDR3 length: 15 amino acids.